Detailed here is one T cell receptor (beta chain). Antigen specificity is unknown. A second PCR of 7 to 11 cycles used a sample-barcoded 5' primer and a J-beta primer mix. TCRdb passed the 5' RACE reads through MiXCR, listing each CDR3 protein once. The sample contains over 1.5 million distinct CDR3 sequences, 49% of which appear only once. This sample is drawn from a study of blood T cells in healthy people across ages. The CDR3 has 14 amino acids. Germline CDR1 is KGHSH and CDR2 is LQKENI. The trim removed 4 bases at V and 7 bases at J, leaving 4 bases unmatched. The study's findings and limits: When set beside aged donors, long-lived donors presented more naive CD4+ cells and higher diversity. Per million T cells, TCR beta diversity dropped roughly linearly as age increased.

The sequencing input was blood. The clonotype comes from a middle-aged woman in good health. The rearrangement joins TRBV18 to TRBJ1-6; TRBD1 matches 7 bases. DNA of the CDR3: TGTGCCAGCTCACGGGACAGTCAAAATTCACCCCTCCACTTT. Translated: CASSRDSQNSPLHF.